A selection of T cell receptor beta chains follows, all from one sample in a study of OX40 agonist ivuxolimab in advanced cancers. Measured with immunoSEQ multiplex PCR; TCRdb has only the in-frame clones, and not every one. The profile shows about 100,000 clones, approximately 90% of them singletons. Sample: CD4+ or CD8+ T cells sorted from blood, taken in a trial of the OX40 agonist ivuxolimab. Every receptor here comes from an adult with an advanced solid tumor such as melanoma, head and neck, liver or kidney cancer. The CDR3 runs from the conserved cysteine through the conserved F or W. D genes are given only for firm matches. Clone size is stated in some rows and not others, as once, few, many or a class when expanded.

j_gene: TRBJ1-2
abundance: .
v_gene: TRBV7-8
d_gene: .
CDR3nt: TGTGCCAGCAGCCGGAACAGGGATGGCTACACCTTC
CDR3aa: CASSRNRDGYTF

j_gene: TRBJ2-5
abundance: .
v_gene: TRBV5-1
d_gene: .
CDR3nt: TGCGCCAGCAGCTTGGCGGTAGAAGAGACCCAGTACTTC
CDR3aa: CASSLAVEETQYF

j_gene: TRBJ1-5
abundance: .
v_gene: TRBV5-1
d_gene: .
CDR3nt: TGCGCCAGCAGCTTGGAAGGGAACCCTCATCAGCCCCAGCATTTT
CDR3aa: CASSLEGNPHQPQHF

j_gene: TRBJ1-5
abundance: once
v_gene: TRBV6-6
d_gene: TRBD1
CDR3nt: TGTGCCAGCAGAGCCGGGACAGGGCCCCTGGAGCCCCAGCATTTT
CDR3aa: CASRAGTGPLEPQHF

j_gene: TRBJ2-7
abundance: .
v_gene: TRBV5-6
d_gene: TRBD2
CDR3nt: TGTGCCAGCAGCCTTAGCGGGAGGGCCGTTCTGAACTACTACGAGCAGTACTTC
CDR3aa: CASSLSGRAVLNYYEQYF

j_gene: TRBJ1-2
abundance: .
v_gene: TRBV7-8
d_gene: .
CDR3nt: TGTGCCAGCAGCGCACGGAGAGGCAACTATGGCTACACCTTC
CDR3aa: CASSARRGNYGYTF

j_gene: TRBJ1-4
abundance: .
v_gene: TRBV5-4
d_gene: .
CDR3nt: TGTGCCAGCAGCATCGCCGGGACGGAGGATGAAAAACTGTTTTTT
CDR3aa: CASSIAGTEDEKLFF

j_gene: TRBJ2-7
abundance: .
v_gene: TRBV4-2
d_gene: TRBD1
CDR3nt: TGTGCCAGCAGCCCTGAGCTACAGGGGTACTCCTACGAGCAGTACTTC
CDR3aa: CASSPELQGYSYEQYF

j_gene: TRBJ2-7
abundance: .
v_gene: TRBV5-6
d_gene: .
CDR3nt: TGTGCCAGCAGCTTGTTTACGGGGCTCTACGAGCAGTACTTC
CDR3aa: CASSLFTGLYEQYF

j_gene: TRBJ2-2
abundance: .
v_gene: TRBV18
d_gene: TRBD1
CDR3nt: TGTGCCAGCTCACTATCGACAGGGGGAGGCACCGGGGAGCTGTTTTTT
CDR3aa: CASSLSTGGGTGELFF

j_gene: TRBJ2-7
abundance: .
v_gene: TRBV28
d_gene: .
CDR3nt: TGTGCCAGCAGTTTACCCGGGCACTACGAGCAGTACTTC
CDR3aa: CASSLPGHYEQYF

j_gene: TRBJ1-1
abundance: .
v_gene: TRBV5-1
d_gene: TRBD1
CDR3nt: TGCGCCAGCAGCCAAAGAGAATTAAACAGGGGAATGAACACTGAAGCTTTCTTT
CDR3aa: CASSQRELNRGMNTEAFF